The 10 T cell receptor beta chains in this list originate from one sample, sequenced in a study of memory CD4+ T cells and cytomegalovirus serostatus. Sequencing used immunoSEQ multiplex PCR; TCRdb keeps in-frame clones, though not all of them. Of some 48,000 clones listed, just under 80% are singletons. The sort gate was single viable CD3+CD4+CD8-CD45RO+ cells for memory CD4+ T cells. Specimen: memory CD4+ T cells from blood. These receptors all stem from an adult in good health and CMV-seronegative.

This chain joins TRBV2 and TRBJ2-2; D may be TRBD1 (5 bases). In germline, CDR1 is SNHLY, CDR2 FYNNEI. The length of the CDR3 is 14 residues. The ends were cut back, 4 bases at V and 3 bases at J, with 9 bases in the middle. CDR3 residues: CASSVQGYTGELFF. DNA of the CDR3: TGTGCCAGCAGTGTTCAGGGCTACACCGGGGAGCTGTTTTTT. The full variable domain, completed using reference TRBV2 and TRBJ2-2, is EPEVTQTPSHQVTQMGQEVILRCVPISNHLYFYWYRQILGQKVEFLVSFYNNEISEKSEIFDDQFSVERPDGSNFTLKIRSTKLEDSAMYFCASSVQGYTGELFFGEGSRLTVL.

The chain recombines TRBV27 with TRBJ1-4; no clear D gene. Trimming removed 8 bases at V and 3 bases at J, with 13 bases between. The length of the CDR3 is 14 residues. Germline V gives CDR1 MNHEY, CDR2 SMNVEV (reference sequence). CDR3 coding DNA: TGTGCCAGCTCCCCGGGTGCGGCTAATGAAAAACTGTTTTTT. Protein: CASSPGAANEKLFF.

This clone was detected once. This chain links TRBV5-6 with TRBJ1-2; the D is unclear. This CDR3 spans 13 amino acids. Deletions cut 0 bases from V and 4 bases from J, with 7 bases between. Germline CDR1 reads SGHDT; CDR2 reads YYEEEE. The CDR3: CASSLGLAYGYTF. CDR3 nucleotides: TGTGCCAGCAGCTTGGGGCTGGCCTATGGCTACACCTTC.

This clone showed up just a few times. The chain combines TRBV6-1 with TRBJ1-1, with TRBD1 identical over 7 bases. Germline trimming cut 5 bases from V and 0 bases from J; bases unmatched to any gene: 6. The CDR3 is 15 residues long. CDR1 and CDR2 from the germline V gene are MNHNS and SASEGT. For the CDR3, the DNA is TGTGCCAGCAGTCCTTGGACAGGACTGAACACTGAAGCTTTCTTT. Translating gives CASSPWTGLNTEAFF.

This clone appeared a few times. The gene calls are TRBV5-1 and TRBJ2-7, with 11 bases aligning to TRBD1. Germline lookup yields CDR1 SGHRS and CDR2 YFSETQ. Trimming took 5 bases from V and 0 from J; bases not matched to a gene: 7. The CDR3 spans 16 residues. As DNA, the CDR3 is TGCGCCAGCAGGACCCTGGGACAGGGGGGCTCCTACGAGCAGTACTTC. It yields the protein CASRTLGQGGSYEQYF.

This chain links TRBV2 with TRBJ1-2; the D is unclear. CDR3 length: 15 amino acids. Deletions cut 2 bases from V and 4 bases from J, with 14 bases between. Germline V lookup: CDR1 SNHLY, CDR2 FYNNEI. CDR3 bases: TGTGCCAGCAGTGAACTTTTAGGGCAGGCCTATGGCTACACCTTC. Translating gives CASSELLGQAYGYTF.

The chain uses TRBV19 and TRBJ2-2, with 7 nucleotides matching TRBD1. After removal of 7 bases from V and 3 bases from J, the junction contained 8 bases not matched to a gene. The CDR3 runs 15 residues. The germline V gene has CDR1 LNHDA and CDR2 SQIVND (reference sequence). The CDR3 here is CASNNRGVDTGELFF. CDR3 DNA sequence: TGTGCCAGTAACAACAGGGGAGTGGACACCGGGGAGCTGTTTTTT.

This chain connects TRBV30 to TRBJ1-1, with a possible D match to TRBD1 (5 bases). Germline V gene lookup returns CDR1 GTSNPN and CDR2 SVGIG (reference sequence). There are 14 residues in the CDR3. V was cut by 6 bases and J by 0 bases, with 14 bases left in between. The CDR3 DNA reads TGTGCCTGCTTTCGGGGGGGTATGAACACTGAAGCTTTCTTT. Protein: CACFRGGMNTEAFF.

V and J are TRBV5-1 and TRBJ2-1; D gene uncertain. Trimming shortened V by 4 bases and J by 0 bases, and 8 bases separated the two germline ends. Germline-derived CDR1 and CDR2 are SGHRS and YFSETQ. This CDR3 is 14 amino acids long. CDR3 bases: TGCGCCAGCAGCCCAAGGAGCTCCTACAATGAGCAGTTCTTC. Translation: CASSPRSSYNEQFF.

This chain uses TRBV7-2 with TRBJ1-2, with TRBD1 matching over 10 bases. Trimming took 1 base from V and 7 from J; bases not matched to a gene: 6. This CDR3 contains 15 residues. In germline, CDR1 is SGHTA, CDR2 FQGNSA. CDR3 DNA: TGTGCCAGCAGCTTAGGGGACAGGGGAGTCGGTGGCTACACCTTC. It translates to CASSLGDRGVGGYTF.